The clone carrying this TCR beta chain occurred many times. The sample is drawn from a study of T-cell reconstitution after alpha-beta-depleted transplantation in children. Construction of the TCRbeta library involved unique molecular identifiers. One entry per CDR3 protein results from TCRdb running MiXCR on the PCR reads. The table includes 240,000 or so distinct CDR3 sequences, around 12% detected once. The CDR3 contains 13 residues. V gave up 1 base and J gave up 6 bases, with 9 bases separating them. CDR1 and CDR2 from the germline V gene are SGHRS and YFSETQ. The receptor was derived from a human donor who donated a stem cell graft to a child with acute lymphoblastic leukemia. This specimen was PBMCs from the stem cell graft donor, taken from the stem cell graft. V gene TRBV5-1 combines with J gene TRBJ2-3; no reliable D call. In DNA form, the CDR3 reads TGCGCCAGCAGCTTGTATCGTGTCGATACGCAGTATTTT. Translated: CASSLYRVDTQYF. Full variable domain (outside the CDR3, taken from reference TRBV5-1 and TRBJ2-3): KAGVTQTPRYLIKTRGQQVTLSCSPISGHRSVSWYQQTPGQGLQFLFEYFSETQRNKGNFPGRFSGRQFSNSRSEMNVSTLELGDSALYLCASSLYRVDTQYFGPGTRLTVL.